This T cell receptor beta chain was identified during a study of blood T cell repertoires in COVID-19. Study-wide background: Samples came from the United States, Italy and Spain, spanning acute and convalescent COVID-19. Sources were T cells, B-cell-depleted T cells, or PBMCs; the material itself was cDNA or gDNA.

Clones were read by immunoSEQ multiplex PCR, and TCRdb kept only the in-frame ones, dropping some. The sample records around 120,000 clones, approximately 82% being singletons. V was trimmed by 0 bases and J by 4 bases, leaving 7 bases between them. The V gene's germline CDR1 is SGHKS and CDR2 YYEKEE (reference sequence). The CDR3 consists of 13 residues. The rearrangement joins TRBV5-5 to TRBJ1-2; TRBD1 might be the D (6 bases). This TCR derives from a man aged 25 to 40 with acute or convalescent COVID-19. The specimen sequenced was peripheral blood. CDR3 DNA sequence: TGTGCCAGCAGCTTGGAACAGGGCTATGGCTACACCTTC. This gives the protein CASSLEQGYGYTF.